The 12 T cell receptor beta chains below were found in one sample sequenced in a study of identifying expanded T cells in peripheral blood. Libraries were prepared by immunoSEQ multiplex PCR; TCRdb keeps only in-frame clonotypes and omits some of them. The sample includes about 110,000 clones, roughly 90% seen only once; the top ten take about a sixth. The sequencing input was blood. These receptors were collected from a person aged 18-70 years in good health.

The chain has TRBV10-3 and TRBJ1-4; D might be TRBD1 (6 bases). Trimming took off 3 bases at V and 13 bases at J, with 18 bases between the two ends. Per the germline V gene, CDR1 is ENHRY and CDR2 is SYGVKD. The length of the CDR3 is 14 residues. CDR3 residues: CAISDSDRIEGLFF. In DNA, the CDR3 is TGTGCCATCAGTGACTCAGACAGGATCGAAGGACTGTTTTTT.

The chain uses TRBV6-5 and TRBJ2-3, with D uncertain. V lost 2 bases and J 0 bases, leaving 9 bases between the germline ends. Per the germline V gene, CDR1 is MNHEY and CDR2 is SVGAGI. CDR3 length equals 15 residues. CDR3 in amino acids: CASSYGQASTDTQYF. For the CDR3, the DNA is TGTGCCAGCAGTTACGGGCAAGCTAGCACAGATACGCAGTATTTT.

The V and J genes are TRBV19 and TRBJ1-5, with D tentatively TRBD1 (5 bases). Germline CDR1 LNHDA, CDR2 SQIVND (reference sequence). Trimming removed 3 bases from V and 3 bases from J, with 15 bases in between. CDR3 size: 16 residues. CDR3 sequence (DNA): TGTGCCAGTAGTATTTACGAGGGGTCGACCAATCAGCCCCAGCATTTT. Translation gives CASSIYEGSTNQPQHF.

The genes are TRBV30 and TRBJ1-2; D ambiguous. Trimming shortened V by 4 bases and J by 4 bases, and 10 bases separated the two germline ends. The CDR3 length is 12 residues. The germline V gene has CDR1 GTSNPN and CDR2 SVGIG (reference sequence). Here the CDR3 DNA reads TGTGCCTGGATGGAGGGAACCTATGGCTACACCTTC. This translates into CAWMEGTYGYTF.

This chain uses TRBV6-4 with TRBJ2-1; 8 bases fit TRBD1. V gave up 6 bases and J gave up 5 bases; unmatched junction bases: 6. Germline V gene data show CDR1 as MRHNA and CDR2 as SNTAGT. The CDR3 runs to 14 residues. The CDR3 loop is CASSADRAHNEQFF. The CDR3 nucleotides are TGTGCCAGCAGCGCGGACAGGGCCCACAATGAGCAGTTCTTC.

This rearrangement joins TRBV19 to TRBJ1-1, with D unresolved. CDR3 length: 15 amino acids. V gave up 4 bases and J gave up 3 bases, with 15 bases separating them. CDR1 and CDR2 from the germline V gene are LNHDA and SQIVND (reference sequence). This CDR3 reads CASSTVGRADTEAFF. CDR3 bases: TGTGCCAGTAGTACGGTGGGGAGAGCGGACACTGAAGCTTTCTTT.

The chain recombines TRBV10-3 with TRBJ2-1; D is uncertain. CDR3 length equals 12 residues. In germline, CDR1 is ENHRY, CDR2 SYGVKD. The V end was cut by 1 base, the J end by 8 bases, with 6 bases between. CDR3 loop: CAISELLDEQFF. CDR3 DNA sequence: TGTGCCATCAGTGAGTTACTCGATGAGCAGTTCTTC.

The chain combines TRBV5-4 with TRBJ2-3; 9 bases are shared with TRBD2. Germline V CDR1 and CDR2: SGHNT, YYREEE (reference sequence). The CDR3 spans 17 residues. V shed 0 bases, J shed 3 bases, and the junction held 8 bases outside the gene matches. CDR3 in amino acids: CASSLGAGAGGTDTQYF. The CDR3 bases are TGTGCCAGCAGCTTGGGGGCTGGGGCGGGGGGGACAGATACGCAGTATTTT.

This clone appeared a single time. V gene TRBV28 combines with J gene TRBJ2-5; D assignment may be TRBD1 or TRBD2 (5 bases each). From germline, CDR1 is MDHEN and CDR2 SYDVKM. Deletions cut 4 bases from V and 5 bases from J, with 29 bases between. CDR3 length: 19 residues. In DNA, the CDR3 is TGTGCCAGCAGTTGGGAGACAGTTGTTACGCCCGGGGCGGAGGAGACCCAGTACTTC. This encodes CASSWETVVTPGAEETQYF.

The chain joins TRBV19 to TRBJ2-3, with a possible D match to TRBD2 (6 bases). The CDR3 consists of 13 residues. CDR1 LNHDA and CDR2 SQIVND come from the germline V gene (reference sequence). The V end was cut by 6 bases, the J end by 4 bases, with 11 bases between. The CDR3 loop is CASSVTSPDTQYF. Written as DNA, the CDR3 is TGTGCCAGTAGCGTAACTAGCCCAGATACGCAGTATTTT.

This chain links TRBV19 with TRBJ1-2, with TRBD1 identical over 10 bases. Per germline, CDR1 LNHDA and CDR2 SQIVND (reference sequence). This CDR3 has 16 amino acids. Trimming removed 6 bases from V and 2 bases from J; junction bases left unmatched: 9. In DNA form, the CDR3 reads TGTGCCAGTAGCCGACAGGGGGCTGTCGCCAACTATGGCTACACCTTC. It is translated as CASSRQGAVANYGYTF. Drawing the rest from reference TRBV19 and TRBJ1-2, the complete variable domain is DGGITQSPKYLFRKEGQNVTLSCEQNLNHDAMYWYRQDPGQGLRLIYYSQIVNDFQKGDIAEGYSVSREKKESFPLTVTSAQKNPTAFYLCASSRQGAVANYGYTFGSGTRLTVV.

The chain combines TRBV5-8 with TRBJ1-1; no clear D gene. The CDR3 covers 14 residues. V lost 1 base to trimming and J lost 3 bases, with 10 bases between them. The germline V gene encodes CDR1 SGHTS and CDR2 YDEGEE. The CDR3 nucleotides read TGTGCCAGCAGCTTGCCCTCACAGTACACTGAAGCTTTCTTT. It yields the protein CASSLPSQYTEAFF.